This TCR beta chain was retrieved from a study of T cell responses to AZD1222 COVID-19 vaccine. Libraries were prepared by immunoSEQ multiplex PCR; TCRdb keeps only in-frame clonotypes and omits some of them. The sample lists 110,000 or so clones, roughly 87% occurring once. This clone was seen a few times. The antigen is unknown. CDR1 and CDR2 (germline): SGHVS, FNYEAQ. V lost 2 bases, J lost 3 bases, and 1 base stayed unmatched. The CDR3 totals 13 residues. Findings of the study overall: With two AZD1222 doses given, Spike-specific TCR breadth and depth both rose. The sample set comprised mostly white British donors with more females, and clonal diversity was possibly underestimated.

Sequenced here: peripheral blood, sampled on day 0 of AZD1222 vaccination. The chain recombines TRBV7-6 with TRBJ2-7; 7 positions agree with TRBD2. This receptor was obtained from an adult in good health. CDR3 coding DNA: TGTGCCAGCAGCTTACCGGGAGGCTACGAGCAGTACTTC. It translates to CASSLPGGYEQYF.